One sample yielded the 10 T cell receptor beta chains listed below, sequenced in a study of CD8 T cells in Susac syndrome. It was with random hexamers that about 0.45 to 1 ug RNA was reverse transcribed. TCRdb re-called the immunoSEQ multiplex PCR reads with MiXCR, one entry per CDR3 protein. The sample includes 170,000 or so distinct CDR3 sequences, about 93% seen only once; the top ten take around 0.1%. Sequences were obtained from CD4+ T cells from PBMCs. These receptors originate from a human donor with multiple sclerosis.

CDR3 amino acids: CASSPLGDNQPQHF. CDR3 sequence (DNA): TGCGCCAGCAGCCCCTTGGGTGACAATCAGCCCCAGCATTTT. The V call is TRBV5-1, the J call TRBJ1-5; the D is unclear. V gave up 4 bases and J gave up 3 bases, with 11 bases separating them. Looked up from germline, CDR1 is SGHRS and CDR2 is YFSETQ. This CDR3 spans 14 amino acids.

The chain employs TRBV6-2 or TRBV6-3 and TRBJ2-5; 9 bases agree with TRBD2. CDR1 is MNHEY, CDR2 SVGEGT, per germline. CDR3 length equals 16 residues. V trimming: 6 bases; J trimming: 1 base; junction bases outside the gene matches: 9. The CDR3 protein is CASRDTAGGLQETQYF. The CDR3 DNA reads as TGTGCCAGCAGAGACACAGCGGGAGGCCTCCAAGAGACCCAGTACTTC.

A single count supports this clonotype. The chain employs TRBV7-2 and TRBJ2-1; 8 positions agree with TRBD2. The CDR3 is 18 residues long. Germline values: CDR1 SGHTA, CDR2 FQGNSA. The junction had 13 bases not matched to a gene; V was cut back by 1 base and J by 5 bases. CDR3 region: CASSLGVLAGGRDNEQFF. CDR3 sequence (DNA): TGTGCCAGCAGCTTAGGGGTGTTGGCGGGAGGTAGGGACAATGAGCAGTTCTTC.

This clonotype was recorded once. The chain links TRBV29-1 to TRBJ1-5; D is ambiguous. Germline V gives CDR1 SQVTM, CDR2 ANQGSEA. The ends were cut back, 4 bases at V and 2 bases at J, with 6 bases in the middle. The CDR3 is 12 residues long. CDR3 amino acids: CSVGSGNQPQHF. CDR3 DNA sequence: TGCAGCGTTGGCTCGGGCAATCAGCCCCAGCATTTT.

This clonotype was seen a single time. The rearrangement joins TRBV30 to TRBJ2-5, with 7 bases fitting TRBD2. CDR1 is GTSNPN and CDR2 is SVGIG in the germline V gene (reference sequence). The CDR3 runs 14 residues. Trimming took 7 bases from V and 4 from J; bases not matched to a gene: 12. For the CDR3, the DNA is TGTGCCTTTTCGCGGGGGTCGCGGGGAGAGACCCAGTACTTC. Translation: CAFSRGSRGETQYF.

Details on this clonotype: Compared with germline, one end of the junction differs, possibly owing to a read error. The rearrangement uses TRBV20-1 and TRBJ1-6, with D unclear. The CDR3 length is 13 residues. CDR1 DFQATT and CDR2 SNEGSKA come from the germline V gene (reference sequence). CDR3 nucleotides: TGCAGTGCTAGTGGGGAGGGTAATTCACCCCTCCATTTT. Protein product: CSASGEGNSPLHF.

The CDR3, as DNA: TGTGCCAGCAGCACCGAAGAGACCCAGTACTTC. This sequence encodes CASSTEETQYF. The chain combines TRBV2 with TRBJ2-5, with D hard to call. Per the germline V gene, CDR1 is SNHLY and CDR2 is FYNNEI. The CDR3 extends over 11 amino acids. V gave up 6 bases and J gave up 3 bases, with 5 bases separating them.

This clonotype was seen a few times. V and J are TRBV5-1 and TRBJ2-3, with D unresolved. This CDR3 spans 13 amino acids. The ends were cut back, 1 base at V and 1 base at J, with 4 bases in the middle. The V gene's germline CDR1 is SGHRS and CDR2 YFSETQ. This CDR3 is CASSLWGTDTQYF. DNA for the CDR3: TGCGCCAGCAGCTTGTGGGGCACAGATACGCAGTATTTT.

V gene TRBV23-1 combines with J gene TRBJ1-1, with 7 bases aligning to TRBD1. TRBV23-1 is annotated as an ORF whose role is uncertain. This CDR3 has 15 residues. V lost 9 bases to trimming and J lost 3 bases; unmatched junction nucleotides: 13. The CDR3 loop is CASLTGLGLDTEAFF. The CDR3 region has the DNA TGCGCCAGTTTGACAGGGTTAGGGTTGGACACTGAAGCTTTCTTT.

This clonotype was found once. This chain uses TRBV28 with TRBJ1-1, with D tentatively TRBD1 (5 bases). The CDR3 is 15 amino acids. Between the trimmed V and J ends, which lost 6 bases and 1 base, there was a span of 15 bases. Per the germline V gene, CDR1 is MDHEN and CDR2 is SYDVKM. The CDR3 sequence is CASSNLGQGNTEAFF. The CDR3 nucleotides read TGTGCCAGCAGCAACCTCGGGCAGGGGAACACTGAAGCTTTCTTT.